A single T cell receptor (beta chain) is shown here with its context. Germline lookup yields CDR1 MDHEN and CDR2 SYDVKM. CDR3 length equals 16 residues. Losses at the gene ends were 4 bases for V and 8 bases for J; bases not matched to a gene: 16. The entry originates in a study of T cell changes during pregnancy in multiple sclerosis. Only in-frame clones appear in the TCRdb table, and some are missing; sequencing was by immunoSEQ multiplex PCR. This table has approximately 30,000 clones, approximately 91% appearing once. The TCR originated in a female donor with multiple sclerosis, enrolled in a pregnancy study. The sample here was CD8+ T cells from peripheral blood mononuclear cells, taken in the second trimester of pregnancy. V gene TRBV28 combines with J gene TRBJ1-2, with 7 positions matching TRBD1. CDR3 nucleotide sequence: TGTGCCAGCAGTTCCAGCATGCCTGACAGGGTTCAAGGCTACACCTTC. Translated: CASSSSMPDRVQGYTF.